This T cell receptor (beta chain) is drawn from a study of metastatic and nonmetastatic thyroid tumors. TCRdb re-analyzed the PCR reads through MiXCR. The top ten hold 9.9% of the sample, which has about 40,000 clones, 28% seen once. Each patient went into thyroid surgery without having received any treatment. The CDR3 loop spans 16 amino acids. Germline V gene sequence: CDR1 MGHRA, CDR2 YSYEKL. V gave up 2 bases and J gave up 0 bases; unmatched junction bases: 5. The sequencing sample was made of blood. The clonotype originates from a male donor with papillary thyroid cancer or a benign thyroid nodule (not recorded which). Some clones in this sample may be carry-over from other donors' samples. The gene calls are TRBV4-1 and TRBJ2-7, with TRBD1 identical over 9 bases. CDR3 loop: CASSQRDRVNSYEQYF. The CDR3 DNA follows: TGCGCCAGCAGCCAACGGGACAGGGTGAACTCCTACGAGCAGTACTTC.